This is a list of T cell receptor beta chains from one sample in a study of cytomegalovirus exposure and HLA in healthy donors. Generated by immunoSEQ multiplex PCR, the TCRdb table keeps only in-frame clones and is missing some. Here the sample spans some 130,000 clones, more than 9.5% being singletons. The sample taken for sequencing was PBMCs. These TCRs come from a man between 45 and 60 years old in good health and CMV-seronegative. Both conserved end residues are part of each CDR3. D genes are given only for firm matches. Clone size appears in some rows only: once, few, many, or a class for an expanded clone.

-	TRBV9	-	TRBJ2-2	CASSVLAPGELFF	TGTGCCAGCAGCGTATTAGCACCCGGGGAGCTGTTTTTT
TRBD1	TRBV7-2	few	TRBJ1-4	CASSLQGADEKLFF	TGTGCCAGCAGCTTACAGGGGGCCGATGAAAAACTGTTTTTT
TRBD1	TRBV19	-	TRBJ2-1	CATGDREGNEQFF	TGTGCCACCGGGGACAGGGAAGGTAATGAGCAGTTCTTC
TRBD1	TRBV27	-	TRBJ1-5	CASRQGGQPQHF	TGTGCCAGCAGACAGGGGGGACAGCCCCAGCATTTT
-	TRBV4-2	few	TRBJ2-3	CASSQDLTPDTQYF	TGTGCCAGCAGCCAAGATCTAACCCCAGATACGCAGTATTTT
-	TRBV28	-	TRBJ2-1	CASRLDREQFF	TGTGCCAGCAGGCTAGACCGTGAGCAGTTCTTC
TRBD1	TRBV7-6	few	TRBJ2-5	CASSPTRTGEETQYF	TGTGCCAGCAGCCCAACACGGACAGGGGAAGAGACCCAGTACTTC
-	TRBV6-5	few	TRBJ1-5	CASRWGLGQPQHF	TGTGCCAGCAGGTGGGGCCTTGGTCAGCCCCAGCATTTT
-	TRBV15	-	TRBJ2-5	CATSRDRRETQYF	TGTGCCACCAGCAGAGACCGGCGGGAGACCCAGTACTTC
-	TRBV2	few	TRBJ2-7	CAGSLVRDYEQYF	TGTGCCGGCTCCTTAGTCCGGGACTACGAGCAGTACTTC
-	TRBV28	-	TRBJ1-4	CASSLPAGNEKLFF	TGTGCCAGCAGCCTTCCGGCAGGGAATGAAAAACTGTTTTTT
TRBD1	TRBV6-5	few	TRBJ2-7	CASSPTGTGSYEQYF	TGTGCCAGCAGTCCCACCGGGACAGGCTCCTACGAGCAGTACTTC
-	TRBV19	-	TRBJ2-7	CASRPGPNYEQYF	TGTGCCAGCCGACCGGGTCCCAACTACGAGCAGTACTTC
TRBD2	TRBV5-1	-	TRBJ2-5	CASSLNPSGVQETQYF	TGCGCCAGCAGCTTGAATCCTAGCGGGGTTCAAGAGACCCAGTACTTC
-	TRBV21-1	-	TRBJ2-3	CASSHRGGTSGNSTDTQYF	TGTGCCAGCAGCCATAGGGGGGGGACTAGCGGAAATAGCACAGATACGCAGTATTTT
-	TRBV30	-	TRBJ2-1	CAWSPALVPNEQFF	TGTGCCTGGAGCCCCGCACTCGTCCCCAATGAGCAGTTCTTC
-	TRBV7-3	-	TRBJ2-7	CASSSNLNGYFWDEQYF	TGTGCCAGCAGCTCCAACCTCAACGGGTACTTCTGGGACGAGCAGTACTTC
TRBD1	TRBV5-6	few	TRBJ2-2	CASSFAGGETGELFF	TGTGCCAGCAGCTTCGCAGGGGGAGAGACCGGGGAGCTGTTTTTT
TRBD1	TRBV7-9	few	TRBJ1-1	CASSSLGGAARSTEAFF	TGTGCCAGCAGCTCTCTAGGGGGCGCAGCTCGGAGCACTGAAGCTTTCTTT
TRBD1	TRBV11-3	-	TRBJ1-1	CASSPSGQGHTEAFF	TGTGCCAGCAGCCCATCGGGACAGGGGCACACTGAAGCTTTCTTT
TRBD1	TRBV11-1	few	TRBJ1-4	CASSRGQDPATNEKLFF	TGTGCCAGCAGCCGGGGACAGGACCCTGCAACTAATGAAAAACTGTTTTTT
TRBD1	TRBV7-9	few	TRBJ2-2	CASRGQGDTGELFF	TGTGCCAGCAGGGGACAGGGGGACACCGGGGAGCTGTTTTTT
-	TRBV29-1	-	TRBJ1-1	CSVQGSSPNTGAFF	TGCAGCGTACAAGGTTCTTCCCCTAATACGGGAGCTTTCTTT
-	TRBV6-1	few	TRBJ2-1	CASSEVGPPYNEQFF	TGTGCCAGCAGTGAGGTGGGGCCCCCCTACAATGAGCAGTTCTTC
TRBD1	TRBV6-5	few	TRBJ2-7	CASSRWGQRIYEQYF	TGTGCCAGCAGCAGGTGGGGACAGAGAATCTACGAGCAGTACTTC
-	TRBV5-1	few	TRBJ1-5	CASSLDSRDSNQPQHF	TGCGCCAGCAGCTTGGACTCCCGGGATAGCAATCAGCCCCAGCATTTT
-	TRBV5-1	-	TRBJ2-1	CASSSRRTVDEQFF	TGCGCCAGCAGCTCGAGACGGACTGTAGATGAGCAGTTCTTC
-	TRBV29-1	few	TRBJ1-1	CSVYQGGTEAFF	TGCAGCGTGTACCAGGGTGGCACTGAAGCTTTCTTT
TRBD1	TRBV9	-	TRBJ2-3	CASSVRSGQSTDTQYF	TGTGCCAGCAGCGTACGGTCGGGACAGAGCACAGATACGCAGTATTTT
-	TRBV25-1	-	TRBJ1-1	CASSEDLGPNTEAFF	TGTGCCAGCAGTGAAGATCTTGGCCCGAACACTGAAGCTTTCTTT
-	TRBV7-3	-	TRBJ1-5	CASSLGQGNQPQHF	TGTGCCAGCAGCTTAGGCCAGGGGAATCAGCCCCAGCATTTT
TRBD2	TRBV4-1	few	TRBJ2-1	CASSTRTMWREANEQFF	TGCGCCAGCAGTACACGGACCATGTGGCGGGAGGCCAATGAGCAGTTCTTC
-	TRBV28	-	TRBJ2-6	CASSPVFSGANVLTF	TGTGCCAGCAGCCCCGTTTTCTCTGGGGCCAACGTCCTGACTTTC
-	TRBV4-1	-	TRBJ2-2	CASSQVVSGVDGELFF	TGCGCCAGCAGCCAAGTAGTGTCAGGGGTAGACGGGGAGCTGTTTTTT
TRBD1	TRBV16	few	TRBJ1-2	CASSSTGPRSYGYTF	TGTGCCAGCAGCTCGACAGGGCCAAGGAGCTATGGCTACACCTTC
TRBD1	TRBV6-5	-	TRBJ1-5	CASSRDRGGNQPQHF	TGTGCCAGCAGTAGGGACAGGGGGGGCAATCAGCCCCAGCATTTT
-	TRBV7-3	-	TRBJ2-5	CASSLNPGQQETQYF	TGTGCCAGCAGCTTAAACCCCGGACAGCAAGAGACCCAGTACTTC
-	TRBV6-1	-	TRBJ1-2	CASLTLDGGYGYTF	TGTGCCAGCCTCACACTTGACGGGGGATATGGCTACACCTTC
TRBD1	TRBV18	few	TRBJ1-1	CASSPSDRVRTEAFF	TGTGCCAGCTCACCCTCGGACAGGGTTCGCACTGAAGCTTTCTTT
-	TRBV29-1	-	TRBJ2-1	CSVYASSAGHTSSYNEQFF	TGCAGCGTTTACGCCTCCTCGGCGGGTCACACGAGCTCCTACAATGAGCAGTTCTTC
TRBD2	TRBV19	-	TRBJ2-1	CASGTSGVRYEQFF	TGTGCCAGTGGGACTAGCGGGGTTCGCTATGAGCAGTTCTTC
TRBD2	TRBV19	few	TRBJ2-5	CASSWTSGGAETQYF	TGTGCCAGTAGTTGGACTAGCGGGGGGGCGGAGACCCAGTACTTC
TRBD1	TRBV6-1	few	TRBJ1-1	CASSSQGAGTEAFF	TGTGCCAGCAGTAGTCAGGGGGCCGGTACTGAAGCTTTCTTT
TRBD1	TRBV7-8	-	TRBJ2-3	CASSLNRGSAPDTQYF	TGTGCCAGCAGCCTAAACAGGGGGAGTGCCCCCGATACGCAGTATTTT
-	TRBV29-1	-	TRBJ1-2	CSVRKTGGAGYTF	TGCAGCGTTCGTAAGACAGGCGGTGCCGGCTACACCTTC
-	TRBV7-2	-	TRBJ2-2	CASRPAGTRGTGELFF	TGTGCCAGCAGGCCCGCGGGGACCCGGGGGACCGGGGAGCTGTTTTTT
-	TRBV30	few	TRBJ1-1	CAWRKGENTEAFF	TGTGCCTGGAGAAAGGGAGAGAACACTGAAGCTTTCTTT
-	TRBV7-9	few	TRBJ1-6	CASRETTGSTSPLHF	TGTGCCAGCAGGGAAACCACAGGGTCAACTTCACCCCTCCACTTT